This T cell receptor (beta chain) was sequenced for a study of T cells in Graves' hyperthyroidism and ophthalmopathy. RNA transcripts yielded amplified TCR beta CDR3 regions. First-round RT-PCR with HTBI primers amplified the TCR CDR3 region. TCRdb redid the calling of the multiplex PCR reads with MiXCR, one entry per CDR3 protein. The sample has about 700,000 distinct CDR3 sequences, 45% seen once. Lactation, pregnancy, other autoimmune disease or uncontrolled infection excluded patients. Each diagnosis was grounded in clinical symptoms, serum thyroxine and TRAb, thyroid ultrasound, and orbital computed tomography. This clonotype was recorded a few times. Antigen specificity is unknown. Broader study findings: Clonotypes that were expanded in thyroid above 0.001 mostly appeared in blood too.

The germline gives CDR1 DFQATT, CDR2 SNEGSKA (reference sequence). The CDR3 has 14 residues. The V end lost 3 bases, the J end lost 6 bases, and 18 bases lay between the germline ends. The TCR was taken from an adult man with Graves' disease, either hyperthyroidism or ophthalmopathy (not recorded which). The J gene is TRBJ2-7, the V gene TRBV20-1; a possible D gene is TRBD1 (6 bases). Specimen: peripheral blood or thyroid tissue (not recorded which). CDR3 nucleotides: TGCAGTGCTAGTCCGCCGGCAGGGGAAGGCGAGCAGTACTTC. Translating it yields CSASPPAGEGEQYF.